The 20 T cell receptor beta chains below all came from one sample that was sequenced in a study of human T cells and chemical hapten exposure. Indicated time point: pre-sensitization, week 0. As to treatment: therapeutic diphenylcyclopropenone sensitization with weekly scalp DPC. TCRdb itself ran the RACE reads through MiXCR, one entry per CDR3 protein. The table has some 200,000 distinct CDR3 sequences, roughly 30% seen once. Here the sequenced sample was whole blood, taken in connection with sensitization to the hapten diphenylcyclopropenone (DPC). These receptors came from a woman in her 30s with alopecia areata. Some clones in this sample may be carry-over from other donors' samples.

The rearrangement uses TRBV28 and TRBJ2-1, with D possibly matching TRBD1 (6 bases). Trimming removed 5 bases at V and 0 bases at J, with 14 bases between. The CDR3 consists of 16 residues. Germline loops: CDR1 MDHEN, CDR2 SYDVKM. The CDR3 here is CASSASQGSSYNEQFF. In DNA, the CDR3 is TGTGCCAGCAGTGCCTCGCAGGGGAGCTCCTACAATGAGCAGTTCTTC.

There are a few counts of this clonotype. The V and J genes are TRBV29-1 and TRBJ1-2; the D gene is possibly TRBD1 (5 bases). Germline values: CDR1 SQVTM, CDR2 ANQGSEA. This CDR3 region has 12 residues. V was cut by 4 bases and J by 3 bases, with 9 bases left in between. This CDR3 reads CSVVRGDYGYTF. The CDR3, as DNA: TGCAGCGTTGTTCGGGGGGACTATGGCTACACCTTC.

The V and J genes are TRBV5-1 and TRBJ1-1; 7 bases map to TRBD1. The germline gives CDR1 SGHRS, CDR2 YFSETQ. V dropped 9 bases and J dropped 3; count of bases not matched to a gene: 14. CDR3 size: 15 residues. The CDR3 bases are TGCGCCACAAGTACAGGGGCGGCTTGGGACACTGAAGCTTTCTTT. This gives the protein CATSTGAAWDTEAFF.

The rearrangement joins TRBV7-9 to TRBJ2-7, with no clear D. This CDR3 spans 13 amino acids. CDR1 SEHNR and CDR2 FQNEAQ come from the germline V gene (reference sequence). V was clipped by 4 bases and J by 3 bases, with 10 bases between them. The CDR3 DNA reads as TGTGCCAGCAGCTCAAATGGGGACTACGAGCAGTACTTC. Translating gives CASSSNGDYEQYF.

V usage is TRBV27 and J usage is TRBJ2-6, with D unclear. V was cut by 3 bases and J by 0 bases, with 6 bases left in between. Germline-derived CDR1 and CDR2 are MNHEY and SMNVEV (reference sequence). This CDR3 is built from 15 residues. The CDR3: CASSFTHSGANVLTF. CDR3 DNA: TGTGCCAGCAGTTTTACTCACTCTGGGGCCAACGTCCTGACTTTC. Using reference TRBV27 and TRBJ2-6 for the parts outside the CDR3, the full variable domain is EAQVTQNPRYLITVTGKKLTVTCSQNMNHEYMSWYRQDPGLGLRQIYYSMNVEVTDKGDVPEGYKVSRKEKRNFPLILESPSPNQTSLYFCASSFTHSGANVLTFGAGSRLTVL.

The chain links TRBV28 to TRBJ2-7, with a possible D match to TRBD1 (6 bases). The germline gives CDR1 MDHEN, CDR2 SYDVKM. The CDR3 is made up of 15 amino acids. V lost 1 base and J lost 3, with 13 bases in between. The DNA for the CDR3 is TGTGCCAGCAGTTTATTTGGCCAGGGGAGCTACGAGCAGTACTTC. Translating it yields CASSLFGQGSYEQYF.

There are a few counts of this clonotype. The chain employs TRBV24-1 and TRBJ2-2, with 7 bases lining up with TRBD1. The CDR3 loop spans 15 amino acids. The germline CDR1 and CDR2 sequences are KGHDR and SFDVKD. V was clipped by 9 bases and J by 1 base; unmatched bases: 7. CDR3 coding DNA: TGTGCCACCCGACAGGGAGAGGAGAACACCGGGGAGCTGTTTTTT. It yields the protein CATRQGEENTGELFF.

In its sample, this clonotype was seen a few times. The chain uses TRBV6-2 or TRBV6-3 and TRBJ1-2; D not resolved. From germline, CDR1 is MNHEY and CDR2 SVGEGT. The CDR3 runs to 13 residues. With 5 bases removed from V and 8 bases from J, the gap between germline ends came to 15 bases. CDR3 nucleotide sequence: TGTGCCAGCAGTCCACCCGGCCAGCGAGGCTACACCTTC. Translating gives CASSPPGQRGYTF.

The table lists this clonotype with a few counts. The chain links TRBV18 to TRBJ1-1, with D perhaps TRBD1 (5 bases). Germline lookup yields CDR1 KGHSH and CDR2 LQKENI. This CDR3 is built from 15 residues. V dropped 2 bases and J dropped 2 bases, with 12 bases sitting between them. CDR3 region: CASSPWGGENTEAFF. The CDR3 coding sequence is TGTGCCAGCTCACCATGGGGAGGGGAAAACACTGAAGCTTTCTTT.

This chain links TRBV7-2 with TRBJ1-4, with a weak D call TRBD1 (5 bases). The CDR3 spans 15 residues. Trimming took off 3 bases at V and 0 bases at J, with 8 bases between the two ends. Looked up from germline, CDR1 is SGHTA and CDR2 is FQGNSA. The CDR3 DNA reads as TGTGCCAGCAGCTTCGGACACGCAACTAATGAAAAACTGTTTTTT. Translating it yields CASSFGHATNEKLFF.

The chain links TRBV10-3 to TRBJ1-2; no clear D. Trimming cost V 0 bases and J 6 bases, with 11 bases left between them. Germline V gene lookup returns CDR1 ENHRY and CDR2 SYGVKD. The CDR3 contains 14 residues. CDR3 in amino acids: CAISESAQVDGYTF. In nucleotides, the CDR3 is TGTGCCATCAGTGAGTCTGCGCAGGTCGATGGCTACACCTTC.

This clonotype occurred a few times. The chain has TRBV28 and TRBJ1-5, with 11 bases lining up with TRBD1. Germline V gene data show CDR1 as MDHEN and CDR2 as SYDVKM. V dropped 5 bases and J dropped 2; count of bases not matched to a gene: 5. The CDR3 totals 16 residues. The CDR3 loop reads CASSPTGQGGNQPQHF. The CDR3 nucleotides read TGTGCCAGCAGTCCTACGGGACAGGGGGGCAATCAGCCCCAGCATTTT.

This rearrangement joins TRBV29-1 to TRBJ1-2, with D maybe TRBD1 (5 bases). The V end was cut by 0 bases, the J end by 4 bases, with 18 bases between. The CDR3 covers 16 residues. Germline V CDR1 and CDR2: SQVTM, ANQGSEA. The DNA of the CDR3 is TGCAGCGTTGAAGACCCGGGCGGGGCCGGAGGCTATGGCTACACCTTC. It specifies CSVEDPGGAGGYGYTF.

This clonotype was detected a few times. The genes are TRBV7-8 and TRBJ2-3, with D hard to call. This CDR3 region has 17 residues. The V gene's germline CDR1 is SGHVS and CDR2 FQNEAQ. V was trimmed by 2 bases and J by 2 bases, leaving 17 bases between them. CDR3 DNA: TGTGCCAGCAGCTTATCCCCCCCCCCTGCCCACACAGATACGCAGTATTTT. It is translated as CASSLSPPPAHTDTQYF.

The table lists this clonotype with a few counts. V and J are TRBV29-1 and TRBJ1-4, with a weak D call TRBD1 (5 bases). This CDR3 is 15 amino acids long. V was pared by 5 bases and J by 7 bases, with 20 bases between. The germline V gene encodes CDR1 SQVTM and CDR2 ANQGSEA. DNA for the CDR3: TGCAGCGTTCGGGACGGAAAATTTTCCGGTGAAAAACTGTTTTTT. Its protein product is CSVRDGKFSGEKLFF.

This clonotype was counted between two and nine times. The chain employs TRBV5-1 and TRBJ1-2; TRBD1 is a possible D gene (6 bases). Trimming removed 2 bases at V and 0 bases at J, with 11 bases between. Germline loops: CDR1 SGHRS, CDR2 YFSETQ. The CDR3 runs to 15 residues. CDR3 protein: CASSFDRQANYGYTF. CDR3 DNA: TGCGCCAGCAGCTTCGATCGACAGGCTAACTATGGCTACACCTTC.

V is TRBV20-1 and J is TRBJ2-1; D may be TRBD1 (6 bases). CDR3 length: 15 amino acids. V gave up 5 bases and J gave up 9 bases, with 23 bases separating them. Germline V gene data show CDR1 as DFQATT and CDR2 as SNEGSKA (reference sequence). CDR3 in DNA: TGCAGTGCTCCACCTCAAACTGGAAAAGGGGGTGAGCAGTTCTTC. The encoded protein is CSAPPQTGKGGEQFF.

This clonotype was observed a few times. CDR3 in amino acids: CASSFWTSGRGADTQYF. The CDR3 DNA reads TGTGCCAGCAGCTTTTGGACTAGCGGGAGGGGAGCAGATACGCAGTATTTT. The chain combines TRBV7-9 with TRBJ2-3; 15 nucleotides agree with TRBD2. V gave up 3 bases and J gave up 4 bases; unmatched junction bases: 5. This CDR3 spans 17 amino acids. In germline, CDR1 is SEHNR, CDR2 FQNEAQ (reference sequence).

This clonotype came up a few times. CDR3 in amino acids: CASSSPWVGTEGYTF. The CDR3 bases are TGTGCCAGCAGTTCCCCATGGGTCGGGACGGAGGGCTACACCTTC. The chain joins TRBV28 to TRBJ1-2, with a tentative D call TRBD1 (5 bases). The V end was cut by 4 bases, the J end by 8 bases, with 20 bases between. From germline, CDR1 is MDHEN and CDR2 SYDVKM. This CDR3 is built from 15 residues.

The rearrangement joins TRBV5-6 to TRBJ2-3; TRBD2 matches at 10 bases. Germline CDR1 and CDR2: SGHDT and YYEEEE. The junction had 7 bases not matched to a gene; V was cut back by 0 bases and J by 0 bases. The CDR3 is 18 residues long. The CDR3 spells CASSLEVAGGTSTDTQYF. In nucleotides, the CDR3 is TGTGCCAGCAGCTTGGAGGTAGCGGGAGGAACTAGCACAGATACGCAGTATTTT.